A selection of T cell receptor beta chains follows, all from one sample in a study of beta chain features in type 1 diabetes. Measured with immunoSEQ multiplex PCR; TCRdb has only the in-frame clones, and not every one. The table lists 130,000 to 150,000 clones, 40% to 60% of them singletons, with approximately 0.4% in the top ten. The specimen was Tregs from blood. The origin of the receptors is a man younger than 30 in good health. Each CDR3 is given with its conserved first and last residue. Part of the rows lack a size; the others show once, few, many or a class for expanded clones.

few | TRBV15 | CATRGPIGTSGSYYEQYF
. | TRBV4-3 | CASSPDRVSYNEQFF
few | TRBV28 | CASSFRRWNTGTGELFF
few | TRBV5-5 | CASSLLAKNTEAFF
. | TRBV9 | CASSVRGAPSYEQYF
. | TRBV7-3 | CASSLRGQENEQFF
. | TRBV5-1 | CASSIQGEAFF
. | TRBV10-3 | CAISGISTGLGTDTQYF
. | TRBV28 | CASSLTRQPPYGYTF
. | TRBV7-9 | CASRKQGHGYTF
. | TRBV6-1 | CASSVGTGTVYEQYF
. | TRBV19 | CASSAAYQETQYF
. | TRBV5-1 | CASSLVGTGPYEQYF
. | TRBV13 | CASSRPRDRVGEQYF
few | TRBV18 | CASSPDQNQPQHF